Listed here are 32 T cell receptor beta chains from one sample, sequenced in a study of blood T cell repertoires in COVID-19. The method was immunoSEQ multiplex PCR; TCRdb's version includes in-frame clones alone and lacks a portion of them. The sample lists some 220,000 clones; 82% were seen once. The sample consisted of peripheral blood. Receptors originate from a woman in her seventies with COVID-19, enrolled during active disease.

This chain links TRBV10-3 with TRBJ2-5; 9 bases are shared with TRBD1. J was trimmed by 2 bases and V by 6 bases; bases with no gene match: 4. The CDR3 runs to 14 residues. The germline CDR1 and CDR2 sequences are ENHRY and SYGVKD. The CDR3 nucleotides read TGTGCCATCAGGGACAGGGGCGATCAAGAGACCCAGTACTTC. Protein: CAIRDRGDQETQYF.

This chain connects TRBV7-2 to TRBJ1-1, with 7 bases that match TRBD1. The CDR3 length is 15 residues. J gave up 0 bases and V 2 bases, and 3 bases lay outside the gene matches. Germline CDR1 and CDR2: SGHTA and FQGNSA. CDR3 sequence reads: CASSLWGQMNTEAFF. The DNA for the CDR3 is TGTGCCAGCAGCTTATGGGGACAGATGAACACTGAAGCTTTCTTT.

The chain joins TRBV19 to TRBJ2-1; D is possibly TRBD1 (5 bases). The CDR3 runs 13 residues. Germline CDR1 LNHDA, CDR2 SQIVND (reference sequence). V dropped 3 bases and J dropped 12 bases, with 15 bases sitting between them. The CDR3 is CASSMGRNLVQFF. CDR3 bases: TGTGCCAGTAGTATGGGGCGGAACCTAGTGCAGTTCTTC.

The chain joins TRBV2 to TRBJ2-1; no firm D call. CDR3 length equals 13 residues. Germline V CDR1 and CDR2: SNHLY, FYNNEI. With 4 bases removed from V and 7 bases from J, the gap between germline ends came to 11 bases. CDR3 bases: TGTGCCAGCAGTGGTCCTGGCAGGAATGAGCAGTTCTTC. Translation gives CASSGPGRNEQFF.

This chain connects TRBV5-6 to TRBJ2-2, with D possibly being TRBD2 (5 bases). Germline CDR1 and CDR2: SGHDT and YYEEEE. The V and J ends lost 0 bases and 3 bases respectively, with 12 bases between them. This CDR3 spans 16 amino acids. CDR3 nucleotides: TGTGCCAGCAGCTTGGCCACTAGTGAGGACACCGGGGAGCTGTTTTTT. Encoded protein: CASSLATSEDTGELFF.

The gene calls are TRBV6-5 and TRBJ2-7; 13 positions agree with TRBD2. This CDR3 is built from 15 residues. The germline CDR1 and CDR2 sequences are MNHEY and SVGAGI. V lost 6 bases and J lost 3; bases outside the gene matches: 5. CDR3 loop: CASRPLAGGFYEQYF. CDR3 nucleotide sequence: TGTGCCAGCAGGCCACTAGCGGGAGGGTTCTACGAGCAGTACTTC.

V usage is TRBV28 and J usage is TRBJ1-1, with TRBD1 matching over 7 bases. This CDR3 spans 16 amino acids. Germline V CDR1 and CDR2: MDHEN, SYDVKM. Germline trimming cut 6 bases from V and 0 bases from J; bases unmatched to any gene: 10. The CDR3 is CASSRRGRGMNTEAFF. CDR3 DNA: TGTGCCAGCAGCCGGCGGGGCAGGGGGATGAACACTGAAGCTTTCTTT.

The CDR3 is CASRGTSRGEKLFF. CDR3 sequence (DNA): TGTGCCAGCAGGGGGACATCCCGGGGTGAAAAACTGTTTTTT. This rearrangement joins TRBV6-5 to TRBJ1-4; the D gene is possibly TRBD1 (6 bases). This CDR3 is 14 amino acids long. Germline values: CDR1 MNHEY, CDR2 SVGAGI. V dropped 6 bases and J dropped 7 bases, with 15 bases sitting between them.

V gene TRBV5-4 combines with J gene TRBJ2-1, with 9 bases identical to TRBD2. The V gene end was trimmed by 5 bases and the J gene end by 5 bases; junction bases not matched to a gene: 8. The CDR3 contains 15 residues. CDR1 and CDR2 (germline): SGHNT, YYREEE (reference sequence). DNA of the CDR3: TGTGCCAGCAGTCCAGCTAGCGGGACCAACAATGAGCAGTTCTTC. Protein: CASSPASGTNNEQFF.

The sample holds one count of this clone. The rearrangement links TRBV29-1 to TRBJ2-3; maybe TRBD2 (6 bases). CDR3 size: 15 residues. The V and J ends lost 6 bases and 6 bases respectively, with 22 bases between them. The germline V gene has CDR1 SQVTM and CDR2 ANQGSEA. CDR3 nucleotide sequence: TGCAGCGTAGGACATCGGACTAAGGGAGCTGATACGCAGTATTTT. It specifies CSVGHRTKGADTQYF.

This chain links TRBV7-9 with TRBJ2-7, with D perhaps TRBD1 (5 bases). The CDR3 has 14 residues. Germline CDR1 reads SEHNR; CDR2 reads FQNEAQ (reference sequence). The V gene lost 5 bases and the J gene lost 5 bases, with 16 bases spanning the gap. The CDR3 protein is CASSATGPWDEQYF. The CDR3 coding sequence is TGTGCCAGCAGCGCAACAGGACCGTGGGACGAGCAGTACTTC.

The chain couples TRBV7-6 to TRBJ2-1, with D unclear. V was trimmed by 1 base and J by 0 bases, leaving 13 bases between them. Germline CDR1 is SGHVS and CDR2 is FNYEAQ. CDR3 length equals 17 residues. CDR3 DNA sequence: TGTGCCAGCAGCTTAGAAGCCTCGAGGAGCTCCTACAATGAGCAGTTCTTC. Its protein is CASSLEASRSSYNEQFF. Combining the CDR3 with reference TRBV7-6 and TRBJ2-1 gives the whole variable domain GAGVSQSPRYKVTKRGQDVALRCDPISGHVSLYWYRQALGQGPEFLTYFNYEAQQDKSGLPNDRFSAERPEGSISTLTIQRTEQRDSAMYRCASSLEASRSSYNEQFFGPGTRLTVL.

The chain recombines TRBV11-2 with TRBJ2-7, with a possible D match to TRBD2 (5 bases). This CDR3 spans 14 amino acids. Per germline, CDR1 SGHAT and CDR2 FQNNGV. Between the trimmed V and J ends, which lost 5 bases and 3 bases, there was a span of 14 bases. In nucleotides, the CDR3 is TGTGCCAGCAGCCGATTCCGGGAAAACTACGAGCAGTACTTC. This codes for CASSRFRENYEQYF.

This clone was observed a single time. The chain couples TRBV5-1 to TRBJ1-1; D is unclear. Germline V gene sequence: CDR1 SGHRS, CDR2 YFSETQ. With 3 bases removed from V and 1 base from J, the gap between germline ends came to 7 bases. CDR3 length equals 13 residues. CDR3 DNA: TGCGCCAGCAGCTCCAACACGAACACTGAAGCTTTCTTT. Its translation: CASSSNTNTEAFF.

The DNA for the CDR3 is TGTGCCAGCAGTTTCACAATGAACACTGAAGCTTTCTTT. Its protein product is CASSFTMNTEAFF. J is TRBJ1-1 and V is TRBV6-6; D is unclear. Trimming removed 4 bases from V and 0 bases from J, with 6 bases in between. The germline CDR1 and CDR2 sequences are MNHNY and SVGAGI (reference sequence). This CDR3 has 13 residues.

The CDR3 nucleotides read TGTGCCAGCAGCTTAGCCCTGGCAGGGGGGTTTAGCAATCAGCCCCAGCATTTT. Its translation is CASSLALAGGFSNQPQHF. This rearrangement joins TRBV7-2 to TRBJ1-5, with 7 bases aligning to TRBD1. CDR3 length equals 18 residues. Germline CDR1 and CDR2: SGHTA and FQGNSA. V was clipped by 0 bases and J by 0 bases; unmatched bases: 8.

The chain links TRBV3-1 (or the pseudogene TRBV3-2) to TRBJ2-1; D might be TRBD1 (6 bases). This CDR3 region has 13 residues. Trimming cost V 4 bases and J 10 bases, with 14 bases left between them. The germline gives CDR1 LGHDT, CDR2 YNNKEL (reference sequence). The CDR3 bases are TGTGCCAGCAGCCCAGGGGCGAGACAAGAGCAGTTCTTC. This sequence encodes CASSPGARQEQFF.

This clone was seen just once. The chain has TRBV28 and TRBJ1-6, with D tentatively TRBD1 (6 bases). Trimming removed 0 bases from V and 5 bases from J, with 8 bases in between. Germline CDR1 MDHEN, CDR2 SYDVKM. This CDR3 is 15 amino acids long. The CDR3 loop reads CASSLWGANNSPLHF. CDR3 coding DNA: TGTGCCAGCAGTTTATGGGGGGCCAATAATTCACCCCTCCACTTT.

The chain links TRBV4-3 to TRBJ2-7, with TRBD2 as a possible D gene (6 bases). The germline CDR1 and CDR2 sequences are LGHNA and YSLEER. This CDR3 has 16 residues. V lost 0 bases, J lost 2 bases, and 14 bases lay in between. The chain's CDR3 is CASSQDGSGPAYEQYF. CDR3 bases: TGCGCCAGCAGCCAAGATGGGAGCGGGCCCGCCTACGAGCAGTACTTC.

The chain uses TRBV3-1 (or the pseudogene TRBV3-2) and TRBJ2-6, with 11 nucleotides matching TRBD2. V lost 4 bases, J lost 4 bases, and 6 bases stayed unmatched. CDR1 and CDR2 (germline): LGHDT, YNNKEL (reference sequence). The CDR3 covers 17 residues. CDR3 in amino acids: CASSLGLAGTGANVLTF. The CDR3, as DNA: TGTGCCAGCAGCCTCGGACTAGCGGGTACCGGGGCCAACGTCCTGACTTTC.

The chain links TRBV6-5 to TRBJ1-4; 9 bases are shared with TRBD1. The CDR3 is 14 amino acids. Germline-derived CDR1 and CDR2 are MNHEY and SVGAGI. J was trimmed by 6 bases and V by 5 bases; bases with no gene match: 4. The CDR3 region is CASSKTGGDEKLFF. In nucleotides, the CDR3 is TGTGCCAGCAGTAAGACAGGGGGGGATGAAAAACTGTTTTTT.

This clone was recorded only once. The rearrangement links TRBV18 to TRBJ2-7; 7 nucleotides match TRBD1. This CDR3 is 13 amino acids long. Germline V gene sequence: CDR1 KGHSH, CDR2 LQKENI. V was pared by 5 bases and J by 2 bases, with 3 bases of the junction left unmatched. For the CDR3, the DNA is TGTGCCAGCTCAGCTGGACAGGCCTACGAGCAGTACTTC. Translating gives CASSAGQAYEQYF. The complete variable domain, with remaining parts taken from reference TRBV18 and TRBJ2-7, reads NAGVMQNPRHLVRRRGQEARLRCSPMKGHSHVYWYRQLPEEGLKFMVYLQKENIIDESGMPKERFSAEFPKEGPSILRIQQVVRGDSAAYFCASSAGQAYEQYFGPGTRLTVT.

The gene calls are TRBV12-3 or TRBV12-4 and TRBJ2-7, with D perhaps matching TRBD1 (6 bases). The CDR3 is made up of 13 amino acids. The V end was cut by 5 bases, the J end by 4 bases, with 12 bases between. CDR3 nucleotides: TGTGCCAGCAGTAGGACAGTGGGGTACGAGCAGTACTTC. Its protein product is CASSRTVGYEQYF.

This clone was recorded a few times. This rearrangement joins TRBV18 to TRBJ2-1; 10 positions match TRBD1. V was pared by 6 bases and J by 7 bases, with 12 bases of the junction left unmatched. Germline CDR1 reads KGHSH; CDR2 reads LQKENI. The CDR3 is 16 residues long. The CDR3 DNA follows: TGTGCCAGCTCTCCCCTCGGACAGGGGGATAGGAATGAGCAGTTCTTC. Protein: CASSPLGQGDRNEQFF.

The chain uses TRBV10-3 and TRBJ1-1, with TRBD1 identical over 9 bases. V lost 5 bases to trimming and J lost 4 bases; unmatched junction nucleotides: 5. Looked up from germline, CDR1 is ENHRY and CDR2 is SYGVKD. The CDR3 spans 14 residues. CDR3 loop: CAISLPGQGTEAFF. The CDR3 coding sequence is TGTGCCATCAGTCTTCCGGGACAGGGCACTGAAGCTTTCTTT.

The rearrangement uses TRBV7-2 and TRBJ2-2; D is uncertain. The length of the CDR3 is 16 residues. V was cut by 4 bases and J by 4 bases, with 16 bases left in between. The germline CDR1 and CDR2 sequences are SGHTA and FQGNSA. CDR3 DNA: TGTGCCAGCAGCTCGTTCAGTAATCCTGCCACCGGGGAGCTGTTTTTT. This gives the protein CASSSFSNPATGELFF. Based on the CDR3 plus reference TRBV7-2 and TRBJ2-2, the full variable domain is GAGVSQSPSNKVTEKGKDVELRCDPISGHTALYWYRQSLGQGLEFLIYFQGNSAPDKSGLPSDRFSAERTGGSVSTLTIQRTQQEDSAVYLCASSSFSNPATGELFFGEGSRLTVL.

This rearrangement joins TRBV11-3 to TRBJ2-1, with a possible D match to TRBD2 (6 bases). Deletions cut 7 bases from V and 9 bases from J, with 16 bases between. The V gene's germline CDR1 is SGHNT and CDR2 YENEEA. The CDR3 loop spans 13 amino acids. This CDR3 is CASTPALGGEQFF. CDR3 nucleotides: TGTGCCAGCACTCCGGCTCTGGGAGGTGAGCAGTTCTTC.

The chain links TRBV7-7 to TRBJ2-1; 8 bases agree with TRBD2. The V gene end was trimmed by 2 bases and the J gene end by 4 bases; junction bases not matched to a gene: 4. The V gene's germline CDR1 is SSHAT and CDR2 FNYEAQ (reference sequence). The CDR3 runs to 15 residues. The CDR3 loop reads CASSLNSGGYNEQFF. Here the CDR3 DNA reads TGTGCCAGCAGCTTAAACAGCGGGGGATACAATGAGCAGTTCTTC.

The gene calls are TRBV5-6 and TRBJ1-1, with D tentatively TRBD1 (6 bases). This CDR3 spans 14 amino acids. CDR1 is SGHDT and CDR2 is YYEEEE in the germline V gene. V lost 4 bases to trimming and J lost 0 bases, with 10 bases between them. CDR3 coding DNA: TGTGCCAGCAGCACTGGACAGTTGAACACTGAAGCTTTCTTT. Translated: CASSTGQLNTEAFF.

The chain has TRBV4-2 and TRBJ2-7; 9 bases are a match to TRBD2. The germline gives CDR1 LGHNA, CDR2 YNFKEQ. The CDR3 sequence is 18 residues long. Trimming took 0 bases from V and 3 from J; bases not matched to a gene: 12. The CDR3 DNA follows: TGTGCCAGCAGCCAAGATCACGCTAGCGGGGTTACTTTCTACGAGCAGTACTTC. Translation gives CASSQDHASGVTFYEQYF.

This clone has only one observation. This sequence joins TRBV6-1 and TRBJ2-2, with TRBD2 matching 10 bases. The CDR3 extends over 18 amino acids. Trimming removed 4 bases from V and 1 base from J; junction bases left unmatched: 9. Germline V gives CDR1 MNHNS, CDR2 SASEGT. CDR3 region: CASSVGFSGRRNTGELFF. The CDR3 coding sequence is TGTGCCAGCAGTGTAGGGTTTAGCGGGAGGCGGAACACCGGGGAGCTGTTTTTT.

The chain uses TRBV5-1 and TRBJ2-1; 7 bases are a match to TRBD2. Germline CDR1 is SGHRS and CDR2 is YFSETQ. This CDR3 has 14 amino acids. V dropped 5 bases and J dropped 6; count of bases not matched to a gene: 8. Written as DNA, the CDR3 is TGCGCCAGCAGGACTAGCTCCGGCCCCAATGAGCAGTTCTTC. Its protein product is CASRTSSGPNEQFF.